This section outlines one T cell receptor (beta chain) sequence together with its context. The sample belongs to a study of blood T cell repertoires in COVID-19. Study details: The cDNA or gDNA used as material had been derived from T cells, B-cell-depleted T cells, or PBMCs.

Per the study methods: Cell counts per sample came from amplifying reference gene primers. Libraries were prepared by immunoSEQ multiplex PCR; TCRdb keeps only in-frame clonotypes and omits some of them. The DNA was the basis for D and trimming; V, J and clone size are from that table. The sample carries roughly 230,000 clones, 70% to 90% recorded once. Germline V lookup: CDR1 SEHNR, CDR2 FQNEAQ (reference sequence). The V gene lost 3 bases and the J gene lost 3 bases, with 8 bases spanning the gap. The CDR3 sequence is 13 residues long. Clinical histories supplied by participants themselves formed the basis of cohort assignment.

Specimen: PBMCs or T cells enriched from blood (not recorded which). J is TRBJ1-1 and V is TRBV7-9, with unresolved D. This TCR came from a woman between 50 and 59 years old who had been exposed to COVID-19. CDR3 DNA sequence: TGTGCCAGCAGCTTGGGCACCGACACTGAAGCTTTCTTT. This sequence encodes CASSLGTDTEAFF.